These 2 T cell receptor beta chains originate from one sample sequenced in a study of blood T cell repertoires in COVID-19. Libraries were prepared by immunoSEQ multiplex PCR; TCRdb keeps only in-frame clonotypes and omits some of them. The data show around 270,000 clones, around 81% seen once. The sequencing input was peripheral blood. These receptors were obtained from a person aged 70 to 85 with COVID-19, enrolled during active disease.

This clone was picked up a small number of times. This chain links TRBV4-3 with TRBJ2-4; unclear D gene. The ends were cut back, 1 base at V and 5 bases at J, with 6 bases in the middle. From germline, CDR1 is LGHNA and CDR2 YSLEER. This CDR3 region has 13 residues. CDR3 bases: TGCGCCAGCAGCCAAGGGGCAGAAAACATTCAGTACTTC. Its translation is CASSQGAENIQYF.

The V call is TRBV10-3, the J call TRBJ1-5; D is unclear. Trimming took off 10 bases at V and 3 bases at J, with 16 bases between the two ends. Germline V gene lookup returns CDR1 ENHRY and CDR2 SYGVKD. The CDR3 contains 14 residues. The CDR3: CATTDGKTNQPQHF. CDR3 bases: TGTGCCACCACGGACGGGAAAACCAATCAGCCCCAGCATTTT.